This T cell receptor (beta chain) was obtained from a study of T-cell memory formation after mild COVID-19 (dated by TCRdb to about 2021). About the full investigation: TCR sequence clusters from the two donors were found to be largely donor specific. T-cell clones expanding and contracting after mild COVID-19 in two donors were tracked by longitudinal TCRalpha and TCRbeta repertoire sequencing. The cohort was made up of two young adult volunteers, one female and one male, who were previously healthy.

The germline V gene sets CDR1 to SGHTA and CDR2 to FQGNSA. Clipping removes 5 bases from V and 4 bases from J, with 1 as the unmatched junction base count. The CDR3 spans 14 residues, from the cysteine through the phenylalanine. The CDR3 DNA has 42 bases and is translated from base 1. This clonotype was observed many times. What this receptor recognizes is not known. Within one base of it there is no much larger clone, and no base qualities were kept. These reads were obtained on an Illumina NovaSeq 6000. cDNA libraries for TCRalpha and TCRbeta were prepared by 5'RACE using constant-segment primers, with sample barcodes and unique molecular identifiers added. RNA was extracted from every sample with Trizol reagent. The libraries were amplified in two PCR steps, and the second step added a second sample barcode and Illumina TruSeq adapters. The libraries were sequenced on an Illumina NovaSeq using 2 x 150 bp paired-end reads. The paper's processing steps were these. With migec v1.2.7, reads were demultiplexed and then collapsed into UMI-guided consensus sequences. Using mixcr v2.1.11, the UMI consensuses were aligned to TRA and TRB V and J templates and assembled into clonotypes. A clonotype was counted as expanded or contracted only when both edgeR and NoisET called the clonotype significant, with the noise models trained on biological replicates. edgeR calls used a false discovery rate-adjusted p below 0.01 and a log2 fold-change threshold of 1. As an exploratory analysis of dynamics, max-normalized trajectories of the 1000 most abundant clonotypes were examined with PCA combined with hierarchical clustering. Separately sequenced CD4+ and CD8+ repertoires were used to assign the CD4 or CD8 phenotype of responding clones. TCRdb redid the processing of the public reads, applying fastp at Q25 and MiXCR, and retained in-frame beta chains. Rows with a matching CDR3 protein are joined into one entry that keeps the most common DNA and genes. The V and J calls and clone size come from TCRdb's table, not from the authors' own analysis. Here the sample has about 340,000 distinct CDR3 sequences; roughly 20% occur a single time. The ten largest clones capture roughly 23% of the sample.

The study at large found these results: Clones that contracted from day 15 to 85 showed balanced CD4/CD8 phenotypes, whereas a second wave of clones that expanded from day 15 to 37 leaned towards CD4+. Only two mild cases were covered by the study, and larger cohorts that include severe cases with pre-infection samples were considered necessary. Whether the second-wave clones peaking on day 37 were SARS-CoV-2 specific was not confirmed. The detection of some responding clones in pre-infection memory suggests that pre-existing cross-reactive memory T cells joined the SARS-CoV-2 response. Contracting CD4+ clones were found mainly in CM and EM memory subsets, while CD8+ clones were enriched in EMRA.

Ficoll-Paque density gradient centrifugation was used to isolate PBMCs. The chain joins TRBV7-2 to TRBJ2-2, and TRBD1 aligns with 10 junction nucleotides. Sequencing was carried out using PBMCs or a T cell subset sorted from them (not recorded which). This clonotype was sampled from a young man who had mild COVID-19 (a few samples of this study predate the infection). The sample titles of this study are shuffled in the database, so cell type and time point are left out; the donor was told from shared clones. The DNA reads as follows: TGTGCCAGCAGCCGGGACAGGGGCACCGGGGAGCTGTTTTTT. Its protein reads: CASSRDRGTGELFF.